This T cell receptor beta chain was observed in a study of regulatory T cells in long-lasting Graves disease. Time point meaning: persistent/refractory GD, antithyroid drugs over 5 years with positive TRAb. PBMC-extracted RNA yielded the TCR library. For TCR beta, libraries came from iRepertoire HTBI primers and Arm-PCR of CDR3 regions. TCRdb re-analysed the multiplex PCR reads in MiXCR, keeping a single row per CDR3 protein. Among 400,000 to 450,000 distinct CDR3 sequences, around 22% were seen once, and the ten largest hold approximately 28%. V trimming: 7 bases; J trimming: 7 bases; junction bases outside the gene matches: 6. CDR1 SQVTM and CDR2 ANQGSEA come from the germline V gene. This CDR3 is 11 amino acids long.

Sequences were derived from peripheral blood mononuclear cells (PBMCs), sampled when the disease was refractory, from a patient treated with antithyroid drugs. This chain joins TRBV29-1 and TRBJ2-7; TRBD2 agrees at 8 bases. This TCR was recovered from a female donor with Graves disease. The CDR3 reads CSAGGEWEQYF. As DNA, the CDR3 is TGCAGCGCCGGGGGGGAGTGGGAGCAGTACTTC.